Each of the 32 T cell receptor beta chains below was sequenced from the same sample in a study of T cells after yellow fever vaccination. A single record per CDR3 protein comes from TCRdb applying MiXCR to the 5' RACE reads. The data contain roughly 500,000 distinct CDR3 sequences, about 19% of them seen just once; the ten biggest clones take up roughly an eighth. The sequenced sample was PBMCs, obtained 15 days after the yellow fever booster vaccination. All receptors derive from a man aged 25-45 years who received the YFV17D yellow fever vaccine.

The chain combines TRBV29-1 with TRBJ2-7; D remains unclear. This CDR3 comprises 11 residues. Germline CDR1 SQVTM, CDR2 ANQGSEA. V lost 5 bases to trimming and J lost 5 bases, with 10 bases between them. CDR3 region: CSVLRWDEQYF. DNA for the CDR3: TGCAGCGTTTTAAGGTGGGACGAGCAGTACTTC.

This clonotype was detected only a few times. The chain combines TRBV20-1 with TRBJ2-7, with 8 bases that match TRBD1. Germline V gene sequence: CDR1 DFQATT, CDR2 SNEGSKA (reference sequence). Unmatched junction bases numbered 5, after V lost 2 bases and J lost 2 bases. This CDR3 is built from 14 residues. CDR3 residues: CSARSDRGPYEQYF. The CDR3 DNA follows: TGCAGTGCTAGATCAGACAGGGGTCCCTACGAGCAGTACTTC.

This clonotype was counted only a few times. The V call is TRBV30, the J call TRBJ2-5; TRBD2 matches at 10 bases. Germline values: CDR1 GTSNPN, CDR2 SVGIG (reference sequence). V lost 5 bases to trimming and J lost 2 bases; unmatched junction nucleotides: 5. The CDR3 loop spans 14 amino acids. The CDR3 protein is CAWSGLAVQETQYF. CDR3 in DNA: TGTGCCTGGTCCGGACTAGCGGTTCAAGAGACCCAGTACTTC. Using reference TRBV30 and TRBJ2-5 for the parts outside the CDR3, the full variable domain is SQTIHQWPATLVQPVGSPLSLECTVEGTSNPNLYWYRQAAGRGLQLLFYSVGIGQISSEVPQNLSASRPQDRQFILSSKKLLLSDSGFYLCAWSGLAVQETQYFGPGTRLLVL.

This clonotype was counted a single time. This chain links TRBV20-1 with TRBJ2-1; D gene ambiguous. Trimming took off 4 bases at V and 6 bases at J, with 7 bases between the two ends. The CDR3 is 11 residues long. In germline, CDR1 is DFQATT, CDR2 SNEGSKA (reference sequence). The CDR3 bases are TGCAGTGCTATTAGGACCAATGAGCAGTTCTTC. Translated: CSAIRTNEQFF.

The V and J genes are TRBV4-2 and TRBJ2-7; possibly TRBD1 for D (5 bases). Germline V CDR1 and CDR2: LGHNA, YNFKEQ. V shed 0 bases and J shed 0 bases, with 12 bases lying between them. This CDR3 spans 16 amino acids. The CDR3 DNA is TGTGCCAGCAGCCAAGAACCAACAGGTAGCTCCTACGAGCAGTACTTC. This codes for CASSQEPTGSSYEQYF.

The chain joins TRBV20-1 to TRBJ2-3; tentatively, D is TRBD2 (5 bases). There are 11 residues in the CDR3. The V and J ends lost 2 bases and 6 bases respectively, with 6 bases between them. Germline V CDR1 and CDR2: DFQATT, SNEGSKA (reference sequence). CDR3 in amino acids: CSARPGDTQYF. DNA of the CDR3: TGCAGTGCTAGACCGGGGGATACGCAGTATTTT.

CDR3 amino acids: CAIRENRDRDQSYNEQFF. The DNA of the CDR3 is TGTGCCATCAGGGAGAACAGGGACCGGGACCAGTCCTACAATGAGCAGTTCTTC. The chain carries TRBV10-3 and TRBJ2-1; weak D call: TRBD1 (6 bases). The germline gives CDR1 ENHRY, CDR2 SYGVKD. This CDR3 comprises 18 residues. V was clipped by 6 bases and J by 1 base, with 22 bases between them.

V and J are TRBV10-3 and TRBJ1-2; D may be TRBD1 (5 bases). Per germline, CDR1 ENHRY and CDR2 SYGVKD. Between the trimmed V and J ends, which lost 3 bases and 4 bases, there was a span of 9 bases. This CDR3 comprises 13 residues. DNA for the CDR3: TGTGCCATCAGTGATAACGGGGGCTATGGCTACACCTTC. This codes for CAISDNGGYGYTF.

The chain is built from TRBV7-8 and TRBJ2-3; 8 nucleotides line up with TRBD2. Germline V gives CDR1 SGHVS, CDR2 FQNEAQ. The CDR3 is 19 amino acids. V trimming: 5 bases; J trimming: 2 bases; junction bases outside the gene matches: 18. In DNA, the CDR3 is TGTGCCAGCAGCCCTTCCCCCGACCCACTAGCGGCGACCACAGATACGCAGTATTTT. Its translation is CASSPSPDPLAATTDTQYF.

Concerning this clonotype: This could be a read error, since a much larger clone is one nucleotide away. The CDR3 loop is CASSWDGSNQPQHF. DNA of the CDR3: TGTGCCAGCAGCTGGGACGGTAGCAATCAGCCCCAGCATTTT. This chain connects TRBV7-2 to TRBJ1-5; maybe TRBD1 (5 bases). Germline CDR1 SGHTA, CDR2 FQGNSA. The V and J ends lost 4 bases and 0 bases respectively, with 7 bases between them. This CDR3 contains 14 residues. The full variable domain, in which reference TRBV7-2 and TRBJ1-5 provide the parts outside the CDR3, is GAGVSQSPSNKVTEKGKDVELRCDPISGHTALYWYRQSLGQGLEFLIYFQGNSAPDKSGLPSDRFSAERTGGSVSTLTIQRTQQEDSAVYLCASSWDGSNQPQHFGDGTRLSIL.

This chain connects TRBV4-3 to TRBJ2-4, with D unresolved. This CDR3 spans 13 amino acids. Germline assignment: CDR1 LGHNA and CDR2 YSLEER. The V end lost 4 bases, the J end lost 8 bases, and 12 bases lay between the germline ends. The CDR3 DNA is TGCGCCAGCAGCCCGCGGACGGCGGACATTCAGTACTTC. This translates into CASSPRTADIQYF.

This chain links TRBV3-1 with TRBJ2-1, with D unresolved. The germline gives CDR1 LGHDT, CDR2 YNNKEL (reference sequence). Trimming stripped 4 bases from V and 12 bases from J, with 10 bases between. This CDR3 region has 11 residues. The CDR3 here is CASSLPGRQFF. The DNA of the CDR3 is TGTGCCAGCAGCCTTCCCGGCAGGCAGTTCTTC.

This clonotype occurred a few times. This sequence joins TRBV7-6 and TRBJ2-7; D not certain. Germline V gives CDR1 SGHVS, CDR2 FNYEAQ. The CDR3 spans 15 residues. V lost 5 bases and J lost 0, with 14 bases in between. The CDR3 sequence is CASSPRTVGSYEQYF. The CDR3 nucleotides read TGTGCCAGCAGCCCGAGGACCGTTGGCTCCTACGAGCAGTACTTC.

The rearrangement uses TRBV9 and TRBJ2-7; 9 bases are shared with TRBD2. The germline V gene has CDR1 SGDLS and CDR2 YYNGEE. CDR3 size: 14 residues. After removal of 4 bases from V and 5 bases from J, the junction contained 7 bases not matched to a gene. The CDR3 loop is CASSTTVAGDEQYF. The CDR3 coding sequence is TGTGCCAGCAGCACTACGGTAGCGGGAGACGAGCAGTACTTC. The full variable domain, with the rest looked up from reference TRBV9 and TRBJ2-7, is DSGVTQTPKHLITATGQRVTLRCSPRSGDLSVYWYQQSLDQGLQFLIQYYNGEERAKGNILERFSAQQFPDLHSELNLSSLELGDSALYFCASSTTVAGDEQYFGPGTRLTVT.

The rearrangement links TRBV12-3 or TRBV12-4 to TRBJ2-7, with TRBD2 matching 13 bases. CDR3 length: 18 residues. V dropped 7 bases and J dropped 2; count of bases not matched to a gene: 14. CDR3 in DNA: TGTGCCAGCAACCCCGGGACTAGCGGGGTTTTTACGACCTACGAGCAGTACTTC. Residues: CASNPGTSGVFTTYEQYF.

This rearrangement joins TRBV29-1 to TRBJ2-7; TRBD1 matches 7 bases. Unmatched junction bases numbered 5, after V lost 3 bases and J lost 3 bases. The CDR3 sequence is 13 residues long. Looked up from germline, CDR1 is SQVTM and CDR2 is ANQGSEA. CDR3 region: CSVEGTAHYEQYF. The CDR3, as DNA: TGCAGCGTTGAGGGGACAGCCCACTACGAGCAGTACTTC.

This clonotype was observed a few times. The rearrangement uses TRBV2 and TRBJ1-4; D is unclear. V lost 7 bases, J lost 5 bases, and 14 bases lay in between. The V gene's germline CDR1 is SNHLY and CDR2 FYNNEI. This CDR3 has 14 residues. DNA for the CDR3: TGTGCCAGCACCTCCCTCGGACCAAATGAAAAACTGTTTTTT. It is translated as CASTSLGPNEKLFF.

This clonotype occurred a few times. The genes are TRBV5-4 and TRBJ2-1; D uncertain. V lost 2 bases, J lost 5 bases, and 8 bases lay in between. The CDR3 is 13 amino acids. Germline CDR1 is SGHNT and CDR2 is YYREEE (reference sequence). CDR3 sequence (DNA): TGTGCCAGCAGCTTCGACCCCGACAATGAGCAGTTCTTC. Translated: CASSFDPDNEQFF.

This clonotype occurred a few times. V usage is TRBV5-1 and J usage is TRBJ2-7, with TRBD1 identical over 10 bases. CDR1 is SGHRS, CDR2 YFSETQ, per germline. Trimming removed 2 bases from V and 2 bases from J; junction bases left unmatched: 7. The CDR3 spans 16 residues. The CDR3 nucleotides are TGCGCCAGCAGCTTAGGCGGGACAGGGGCCCCCTACGAGCAGTACTTC. Amino acid sequence: CASSLGGTGAPYEQYF.

The chain has TRBV11-2 and TRBJ2-2; 10 nucleotides agree with TRBD2. Trimming took 6 bases from V and 1 from J; bases not matched to a gene: 8. CDR3 size: 17 residues. CDR1 is SGHAT, CDR2 FQNNGV, per germline. CDR3 protein: CASRQIRLAGNTGELFF. Here the CDR3 DNA reads TGTGCCAGCAGACAAATTCGACTAGCGGGGAACACCGGGGAGCTGTTTTTT.

The rearrangement links TRBV5-1 to TRBJ2-5; D gene uncertain. Germline V gene data show CDR1 as SGHRS and CDR2 as YFSETQ. Trimming took off 4 bases at V and 1 base at J, with 14 bases between the two ends. The CDR3 sequence is 15 residues long. Written as DNA, the CDR3 is TGCGCCAGCAGCGGTATGGGAATCCGCCAAGAGACCCAGTACTTC. This encodes CASSGMGIRQETQYF.

The V call is TRBV4-3, the J call TRBJ2-1, with a weak D call TRBD2 (6 bases). Trimming stripped 7 bases from V and 1 base from J, with 14 bases between. CDR3 length: 15 residues. The germline gives CDR1 LGHNA, CDR2 YSLEER. The CDR3 bases are TGCGCCAGCACCCCAAGCGGGTATTCCTACAATGAGCAGTTCTTC. Protein: CASTPSGYSYNEQFF.

The CDR3 bases are TGTGCCACCAGTGATTCCCGGGGGGATGAGCAGTTCTTC. Translation gives CATSDSRGDEQFF. The V and J genes are TRBV24-1 and TRBJ2-1, with 7 bases fitting TRBD2. Germline V CDR1 and CDR2: KGHDR, SFDVKD. CDR3 length: 13 amino acids. The V segment lost 2 bases and the J segment 8 bases; nucleotides outside the gene matches: 2.

This clonotype occurred a few times. This chain uses TRBV10-3 with TRBJ2-7; D is perhaps TRBD2 (5 bases). Germline V lookup: CDR1 ENHRY, CDR2 SYGVKD. The CDR3 spans 13 residues. The V gene lost 4 bases and the J gene lost 6 bases, with 13 bases spanning the gap. Here the CDR3 reads CAISVVEGAEQYF. The CDR3, as DNA: TGTGCCATCAGTGTTGTAGAGGGTGCCGAGCAGTACTTC.

The V call is TRBV29-1, the J call TRBJ2-5; 9 nucleotides align to TRBD2. Losses at the gene ends were 6 bases for V and 4 bases for J; bases not matched to a gene: 6. From germline, CDR1 is SQVTM and CDR2 ANQGSEA. The CDR3 spans 13 residues. CDR3 DNA sequence: TGCAGCGTAGAGCGGGAGGTAGGAGAGACCCAGTACTTC. This sequence encodes CSVEREVGETQYF.

V and J are TRBV5-6 and TRBJ1-2; no definite D call. V lost 3 bases and J 4 bases, leaving 4 bases between the germline ends. This CDR3 region has 11 residues. CDR1 is SGHDT, CDR2 YYEEEE, per germline. The CDR3 sequence is CASSSFYGYTF. The CDR3 DNA is TGTGCCAGCAGCTCGTTCTATGGCTACACCTTC.

V gene TRBV5-6 combines with J gene TRBJ2-1; D is perhaps TRBD2 (6 bases). Trimming shortened V by 3 bases and J by 7 bases, and 17 bases separated the two germline ends. Germline V CDR1 and CDR2: SGHDT, YYEEEE. The CDR3 length is 15 residues. The CDR3 protein is CASSSSGGGRNEQFF. CDR3 coding DNA: TGTGCCAGCAGCTCATCCGGGGGAGGCCGGAATGAGCAGTTCTTC.

The gene calls are TRBV7-6 and TRBJ2-1; D possibly corresponds to TRBD2 (6 bases). From germline, CDR1 is SGHVS and CDR2 FNYEAQ. CDR3 length: 15 amino acids. The ends were cut back, 5 bases at V and 1 base at J, with 12 bases in the middle. CDR3 protein: CASSQGLLSYNEQFF. The CDR3 nucleotides are TGTGCCAGCAGCCAGGGACTCCTTTCCTACAATGAGCAGTTCTTC. The variable domain in full, completed from reference TRBV7-6 and TRBJ2-1, reads GAGVSQSPRYKVTKRGQDVALRCDPISGHVSLYWYRQALGQGPEFLTYFNYEAQQDKSGLPNDRFSAERPEGSISTLTIQRTEQRDSAMYRCASSQGLLSYNEQFFGPGTRLTVL.

This clonotype was counted between two and nine times. The chain is built from TRBV7-2 and TRBJ2-1; D is unresolved. The V gene's germline CDR1 is SGHTA and CDR2 FQGNSA. The CDR3 has 14 amino acids. The V and J ends lost 2 bases and 1 base respectively, with 6 bases between them. The CDR3 DNA reads as TGTGCCAGCAGCTTAAACCCGTCCTACAATGAGCAGTTCTTC. Its translation is CASSLNPSYNEQFF. Together with reference TRBV7-2 and TRBJ2-1, the CDR3 gives the full variable domain: GAGVSQSPSNKVTEKGKDVELRCDPISGHTALYWYRQSLGQGLEFLIYFQGNSAPDKSGLPSDRFSAERTGGSVSTLTIQRTQQEDSAVYLCASSLNPSYNEQFFGPGTRLTVL.

This chain connects TRBV12-3 or TRBV12-4 to TRBJ1-1, with D hard to call. V lost 6 bases, J lost 3 bases, and 11 bases lay in between. The length of the CDR3 is 13 residues. The CDR3 region has the DNA TGTGCCAGCAGCCCCGGACGGTACACTGAAGCTTTCTTT. Translating it yields CASSPGRYTEAFF.

The chain has TRBV18 and TRBJ2-5; unclear D gene. This CDR3 spans 13 amino acids. V lost 5 bases to trimming and J lost 0 bases, with 7 bases between them. Germline-derived CDR1 and CDR2 are KGHSH and LQKENI. CDR3 bases: TGTGCCAGCTCAGCAGAGTACCAAGAGACCCAGTACTTC. Translation gives CASSAEYQETQYF.

The chain employs TRBV20-1 and TRBJ2-1, with D uncertain. The germline CDR1 and CDR2 sequences are DFQATT and SNEGSKA (reference sequence). CDR3 size: 12 residues. V was shortened by 3 bases and J by 4 bases, with 7 bases between the two germline ends. CDR3: CSASQRYNEQFF. Written as DNA, the CDR3 is TGCAGTGCTAGCCAGCGTTACAATGAGCAGTTCTTC.